This T cell receptor beta chain came from a study of sequential checkpoint blockade in melanoma. Study-level background: Arm A got nivolumab then ipilimumab; arm B the reverse, 1:1. Maintenance nivolumab came after either treatment sequence.

Germline-derived CDR1 and CDR2 are SGHTA and FQGNSA. The length of the CDR3 is 13 residues. The junction had 1 base not matched to a gene; V was cut back by 3 bases and J by 4 bases. Using immunoSEQ multiplex PCR, the repertoire was profiled, and TCRdb retains in-frame clones only, with some absent. In the table there are fewer than 2,000 clones, 50% to 65% of which are singletons. The sample holds many counts of this clone. The treatment: randomized to nivolumab then ipilimumab (arm A) or the reverse (arm B). None of the patients previously received DNA-damaging chemotherapy. Live CD3+CD8+ CD19− CD56− cells were sorted from PBMCs.

The receptor was isolated from a human patient with melanoma. Some clones in this sample may be carry-over from other donors' samples. V and J are TRBV7-2 and TRBJ2-7; 9 bases fit TRBD1. The sequences come from CD8+ T cells sorted from blood (inferred from file names), collected from a patient given nivolumab and ipilimumab in sequence. In DNA form, the CDR3 reads TGTGCCAGCAGCTTGACAGGGGGGTACGAGCAGTACTTC. Amino acids: CASSLTGGYEQYF.